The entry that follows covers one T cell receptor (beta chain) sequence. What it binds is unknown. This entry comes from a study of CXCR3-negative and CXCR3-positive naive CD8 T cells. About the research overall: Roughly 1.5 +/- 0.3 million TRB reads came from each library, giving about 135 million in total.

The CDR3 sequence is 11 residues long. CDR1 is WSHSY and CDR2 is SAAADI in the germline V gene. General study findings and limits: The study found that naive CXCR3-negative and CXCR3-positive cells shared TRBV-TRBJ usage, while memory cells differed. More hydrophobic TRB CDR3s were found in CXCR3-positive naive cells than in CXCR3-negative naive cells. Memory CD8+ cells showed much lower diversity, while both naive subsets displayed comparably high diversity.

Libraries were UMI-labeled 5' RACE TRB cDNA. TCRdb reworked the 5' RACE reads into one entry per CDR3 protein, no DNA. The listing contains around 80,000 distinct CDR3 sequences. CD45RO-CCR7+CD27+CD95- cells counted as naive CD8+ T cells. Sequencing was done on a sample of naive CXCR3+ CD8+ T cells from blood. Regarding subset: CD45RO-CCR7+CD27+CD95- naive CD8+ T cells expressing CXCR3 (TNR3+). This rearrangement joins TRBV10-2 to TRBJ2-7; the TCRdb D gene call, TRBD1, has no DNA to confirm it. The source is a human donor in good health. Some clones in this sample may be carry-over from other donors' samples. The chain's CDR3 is CASLDSYEQYF.